This TCR beta chain appears in the sequencing data of a study of T cells after yellow fever vaccination (dated 2019 in TCRdb). Turning to the overall study: Libraries from fractions with low cell numbers were prepared with the SMART-Seq v4 Ultra Low Input RNA kit. Two healthy male donors made up the cohort, one aged 18 to 30 years and the other aged 30 to 40 years. To follow T-cell clones before and after both primary and booster YFV17D yellow fever vaccination, bulk TCR alpha and beta repertoires underwent longitudinal sequencing. Blood samples were taken at several timepoints before and after primary and secondary immunization, and bulk PBMC replicates and cell subsets were isolated. Beyond this particular receptor, the publication reports: Most clones expanded after primary vaccination (almost 97% of CD4 and approximately 86% of CD8) were re-detected after the booster, suggesting that broad memory maintenance occurred. Compared with the primary T-cell response, the secondary T-cell response was faster but weaker, reaching its peak on day 5 rather than on day 15. A small share of clonotypes was detected in both CD4 and CD8 compartments, with the overlap likely arising from convergent recombination. FACS-sorted repertoires could contain abundant contaminating clonotypes from the bulk population, so computational filtering was required. Only a couple of donors were included in the study, so the extent to which the findings can be generalized is limited.

In its sample, this clonotype was seen many times. The antigen it recognizes is unknown. Base quality data are lacking; no much larger clone is found one base away. Including cysteine and phenylalanine, the CDR3 has 15 amino acids. The entry retains the CDR3 DNA only, 45 bases that are in frame from base 1. Relative to germline, V is 4 bases shorter and J is 3 bases shorter, with 15 bases between their ends. From the germline V gene, CDR1 is SQVTM and CDR2 is ANQGSEA. The sample's treatment or condition, from its label and the paper: live attenuated yellow fever vaccine strain. A standard Ficoll-Paque protocol was used to isolate PBMCs from peripheral blood. Dynabeads CD4 and CD8 positive selection kits were used to isolate the CD4 and CD8 T-cell fractions. TriZol was used to extract RNA from bulk PBMCs, from CD4 and CD8 fractions, and from dextramer-positive and dextramer-negative fractions. TCR cDNA was made using 5'RACE template switching, a step that added a universal primer site and unique molecular identifiers. Priming for cDNA synthesis came from both the TCR alpha and TCR beta constant segments. Two PCR steps were used to amplify libraries, with sample barcodes and sequencing adapters being added in the second step. Libraries were sequenced on Illumina HiSeq 2500 (2x100 bp) or NovaSeq (2x150 bp). Per the source publication's procedure: Reads were demultiplexed and collapsed into UMI consensus sequences with MIGEC, and V(D)J alignment was performed with MiXCR. Vaccine-responding clonotypes were identified with edgeR using replicate PBMC samples, with FDR below 0.01 and a log2 fold change above 5 up to day 15 being required. CD4 or CD8 identity was assigned to each bulk clonotype according to whether the clonotype was present at higher abundance in the sequenced CD4 repertoire or the sequenced CD8 repertoire. The public reads were reprocessed in TCRdb via fastp at Q25 and MiXCR, keeping in-frame beta chains. Entries are consolidated by CDR3 protein sequence, retaining the most common genes and DNA. Here the V and J calls rest on TCRdb's processing, not on the authors' analysis. The sample profile shows roughly 120,000 distinct CDR3 sequences; around 6.7% of them were found once. More than 2.5% of the sample belongs to the ten largest clones.

This sequence was found in a man aged 18 to 30 who received the YFV17D yellow fever vaccine. The sequence is built from TRBV29-1 and TRBJ2-2; the D segment could be TRBD1, given 6 matching bases. The specimen was CD4+ T cells sorted from PBMCs, collected approximately 40 days after the first yellow fever vaccination. CDR3 protein: CSVVWGQTHTGELFF. The DNA sequence follows: TGCAGCGTTGTATGGGGGCAGACTCACACCGGGGAGCTGTTTTTT.